This T cell receptor (beta chain) is from a study of OX40 agonist ivuxolimab in advanced cancers. Profiling relied on immunoSEQ multiplex PCR, and the TCRdb table lists in-frame clones only, not all of them. Among roughly 150,000 clones listed, 94% were seen once. Note on this clone: Its antigen is currently unknown.

Study-wide results and caveats: Both CD4+ and CD8+ T cell populations in blood had undergone clonal expansion by week 6 at 0.1 to 3.0 mg/kg.

There are 15 residues in the CDR3. The germline CDR1 and CDR2 sequences are MNHEY and SMNVEV (reference sequence). The V and J ends lost 5 bases and 1 base, in that order; junction bases with no gene match: 5. The source of this sequence is an adult with an advanced solid tumor such as melanoma, head and neck, liver or kidney cancer. This sample comprised CD4+ or CD8+ T cells sorted from blood, obtained in a trial of the OX40 agonist ivuxolimab. The V gene is TRBV27, the J gene TRBJ1-5, with 7 bases lining up with TRBD1. The DNA for the CDR3 is TGTGCCAGCAGTCGACAGGGTTGGAGCAATCAGCCCCAGCATTTT. It specifies CASSRQGWSNQPQHF.